The 11 T cell receptor beta chains below were found in one sample sequenced in a study of persistence of HIV-infected CD4 T cells. No antigens are known for them. This was the immunoSEQ version 4 assay in survey mode. Some clones are missing from TCRdb's copy, which holds only in-frame ones; the method was immunoSEQ multiplex PCR. The repertoire holds 45,000 to 55,000 clones, with around 75% as singletons. Cells were stimulated with CMV-infected fibroblast lysates at about 9.4 ug/mL. Memory cells lacking CD40L and CD69 with high CD45RO were sorted. The source material was CD4+ T cells sorted from PBMCs after 18-hour stimulation, sampled from a patient who received antiretroviral therapy. The receptors derive from an adult man with HIV who was CMV-seropositive.

The rearrangement links TRBV9 to TRBJ2-5; 8 nucleotides align to TRBD1. With V trimmed by 4 bases and J by 7 bases, 15 bases remained unmatched. Germline CDR1 reads SGDLS; CDR2 reads YYNGEE. The CDR3 runs 16 residues. CDR3 coding DNA: TGTGCCAGCAGCCGACTGGGGCAGGGGGCCCCCGGGACCCAGTACTTC. The encoded protein is CASSRLGQGAPGTQYF.

The rearrangement joins TRBV5-1 to TRBJ2-3; 14 nucleotides agree with TRBD2. This CDR3 contains 22 residues. Germline CDR1 and CDR2: SGHRS and YFSETQ. V shed 3 bases, J shed 2 bases, and the junction held 20 bases outside the gene matches. The CDR3 loop is CASSWRSGTSGSKVNPTDTQYF. CDR3 DNA sequence: TGCGCCAGCAGCTGGAGATCTGGGACTAGCGGGAGTAAAGTTAACCCCACAGATACGCAGTATTTT.

The chain is built from TRBV15 and TRBJ1-2; D remains unclear. V lost 4 bases and J lost 3, with 12 bases in between. This CDR3 comprises 14 residues. The V gene's germline CDR1 is LNHNV and CDR2 YYDKDF (reference sequence). The CDR3 sequence: CATSNPGMDYGYTF. The CDR3 nucleotides are TGTGCCACCAGCAACCCGGGGATGGACTATGGCTACACCTTC. The full variable domain, in which reference TRBV15 and TRBJ1-2 provide the parts outside the CDR3, is DAMVIQNPRYQVTQFGKPVTLSCSQTLNHNVMYWYQQKSSQAPKLLFHYYDKDFNNEADTPDNFQSRRPNTSFCFLDIRSPGLGDTAMYLCATSNPGMDYGYTFGSGTRLTVV.

The chain links TRBV30 to TRBJ1-5; D is unresolved. Germline V lookup: CDR1 GTSNPN, CDR2 SVGIG (reference sequence). With 3 bases removed from V and 0 bases from J, the gap between germline ends came to 6 bases. The CDR3 is 13 amino acids. The CDR3 here is CAWSQYSNQPQHF. The DNA of the CDR3 is TGTGCCTGGAGCCAATATAGCAATCAGCCCCAGCATTTT.

The chain has TRBV7-9 and TRBJ1-1, with D perhaps TRBD1 (6 bases). The CDR3 consists of 17 residues. CDR1 is SEHNR, CDR2 FQNEAQ, per germline (reference sequence). Trimming removed 5 bases from V and 0 bases from J, with 19 bases in between. The CDR3 here is CASSPAWGRDMNTEAFF. The CDR3 DNA is TGTGCCAGCAGCCCAGCCTGGGGGCGGGATATGAACACTGAAGCTTTCTTT.

This clone is a singleton in its sample. The chain carries TRBV5-4 and TRBJ2-5; TRBD1 matches at 7 bases. Germline V gene data show CDR1 as SGHNT and CDR2 as YYREEE (reference sequence). CDR3 size: 14 residues. V lost 4 bases, J lost 5 bases, and 8 bases stayed unmatched. The CDR3 reads CASSPGTASETQYF. CDR3 sequence (DNA): TGTGCCAGCAGCCCAGGGACAGCCTCGGAGACCCAGTACTTC. The variable domain in full, with the rest retrieved from reference TRBV5-4 and TRBJ2-5, is ETGVTQSPTHLIKTRGQQVTLRCSSQSGHNTVSWYQQALGQGPQFIFQYYREEENGRGNFPPRFSGLQFPNYSSELNVNALELDDSALYLCASSPGTASETQYFGPGTRLLVL.

This chain connects TRBV19 to TRBJ1-1; D may be TRBD1 (5 bases). The CDR3 has 16 amino acids. The germline gives CDR1 LNHDA, CDR2 SQIVND (reference sequence). Between the trimmed V and J ends, which lost 3 bases and 0 bases, there was a span of 14 bases. The CDR3 loop reads CASSMQAGNMNTEAFF. The CDR3 DNA reads TGTGCCAGTAGTATGCAGGCAGGGAATATGAACACTGAAGCTTTCTTT.

A note on this clone: The germline gene is not matched at one end of the junction; a read error may be the cause. The CDR3 nucleotides read TGTGCTAGCAGCCAGGACAGAAACAATGAGCAGTTCTTC. Translated: CASSQDRNNEQFF. The chain is built from TRBV7-7 and TRBJ2-1; a possible D gene is TRBD1 (6 bases). Germline V CDR1 and CDR2: SSHAT, FNYEAQ (reference sequence). CDR3 length equals 13 residues.

This clone was seen more than once but under ten times. The gene calls are TRBV9 and TRBJ1-2, with D unclear. Germline CDR1 reads SGDLS; CDR2 reads YYNGEE. V lost 4 bases, J lost 3 bases, and 10 bases lay in between. CDR3 size: 13 residues. CDR3 sequence (DNA): TGTGCCAGCAGCCGAACTGCTTACTATGGCTACACCTTC. Its protein is CASSRTAYYGYTF. The whole variable domain, remainder taken from reference TRBV9 and TRBJ1-2, is DSGVTQTPKHLITATGQRVTLRCSPRSGDLSVYWYQQSLDQGLQFLIQYYNGEERAKGNILERFSAQQFPDLHSELNLSSLELGDSALYFCASSRTAYYGYTFGSGTRLTVV.

The chain combines TRBV6-1 with TRBJ2-1; TRBD2 aligns across 9 bases. V was pared by 0 bases and J by 3 bases, with 6 bases of the junction left unmatched. CDR3 length: 17 residues. From germline, CDR1 is MNHNS and CDR2 SASEGT. CDR3 DNA sequence: TGTGCCAGCAGTGAAGCGGGAGCGGGAGGTTACTACAATGAGCAGTTCTTC. Protein product: CASSEAGAGGYYNEQFF.

The chain has TRBV5-1 and TRBJ2-5, with D tentatively TRBD2 (6 bases). The CDR3 is made up of 14 amino acids. CDR1 and CDR2 from the germline V gene are SGHRS and YFSETQ. Trimming pared 4 bases from V and 1 base from J, leaving 11 bases between. In DNA, the CDR3 is TGCGCCAGCAGCCGCCTCGGGGGCCAAGAGACCCAGTACTTC. Residues: CASSRLGGQETQYF.